A selection of T cell receptor beta chains follows, all from one sample in a study of T-cell reconstitution after alpha-beta-depleted transplantation in children. TCRdb ran MiXCR on the PCR reads and lists one entry per CDR3 protein. The table includes roughly 790,000 distinct CDR3 sequences, roughly 15% detected once. The sample was PBMCs, mostly from graft donor cells, taken 360 days after TCRalphabeta/CD19-depleted stem cell transplant. All receptors derive from a male patient aged 5 to 17 who had a stem cell transplant for acute lymphoblastic leukemia, so the T cells may come from the graft donor. Both conserved end residues are part of each CDR3. The order of the fields is D gene, V gene, J gene, clone size, CDR3 protein, CDR3 DNA. D genes are given only for firm matches. Clone size is not always given. Where it is, it says once, few, many or a class for expanded clones.

TRBD1	TRBV2	TRBJ1-4	few	CASSAGQGDEKLFF	TGTGCCAGCAGTGCGGGACAGGGCGACGAGAAACTGTTTTTT
-	TRBV4-1	TRBJ1-6	many	CASSQESGSYNSPLHF	TGCGCCAGCAGCCAAGAATCAGGGTCCTATAATTCACCCCTCCACTTT
-	TRBV18	TRBJ1-1	-	CASSPPHGTAMNTEAFF	TGTGCCAGCTCACCACCGCATGGGACGGCCATGAACACTGAAGCTTTCTTT
TRBD2	TRBV7-8	TRBJ2-1	-	CASSPWTSGRGREQFF	TGTGCCAGCAGCCCGTGGACTAGCGGGAGAGGGCGTGAGCAGTTCTTC
-	TRBV10-1	TRBJ2-7	few	CASGDQIEQYF	TGCGCCAGCGGGGATCAGATCGAGCAGTACTTC
-	TRBV3-1	TRBJ2-2	-	CASSPPGLTGGELFF	TGTGCCAGCAGCCCTCCGGGCCTAACGGGCGGGGAGCTGTTTTTT
TRBD2	TRBV11-2	TRBJ2-3	few	CASSGLAGDKVWPDTQYF	TGTGCCAGCAGCGGCCTAGCGGGAGATAAGGTCTGGCCAGATACGCAGTATTTT
TRBD2	TRBV7-2	TRBJ2-5	many	CASLPRRLGGETQYF	TGTGCCAGCTTGCCGCGGAGATTGGGAGGGGAGACCCAGTACTTC
-	TRBV5-5	TRBJ1-2	many	CASSLEYPSYGYTF	TGTGCCAGCAGCTTGGAATATCCGAGCTATGGCTACACCTTC
-	TRBV13	TRBJ2-5	many	CASSLGVEETQYF	TGTGCCAGCAGCTTAGGTGTGGAGGAGACCCAGTACTTC
TRBD2	TRBV27	TRBJ2-1	few	CASSFYRARASGTSYNEQFF	TGTGCCAGCAGTTTCTACAGGGCCAGGGCTAGCGGGACCTCCTACAATGAGCAGTTCTTC
TRBD1	TRBV7-2	TRBJ2-4	many	CASSFRWDRGLKNIQYF	TGTGCCAGCAGCTTCCGTTGGGACAGGGGGCTTAAAAACATTCAGTACTTC
-	TRBV5-1	TRBJ2-7	few	CASSLGVRGARKTEQYF	TGCGCCAGCAGCTTGGGAGTTCGGGGTGCCAGGAAAACAGAGCAGTACTTC
TRBD1	TRBV5-1	TRBJ2-3	-	CASSPVRKTGGTDTQYF	TGCGCCAGCAGCCCGGTCCGAAAGACAGGGGGAACAGATACGCAGTATTTT
-	TRBV12-3/TRBV12-4	TRBJ2-7	-	CASTQPASPYEQYF	TGTGCCAGCACCCAGCCAGCTAGTCCCTACGAGCAGTACTTC
-	TRBV7-9	TRBJ2-1	few	CASRITSPYNEQFF	TGTGCCAGCAGGATCACTAGCCCCTACAATGAGCAGTTCTTC